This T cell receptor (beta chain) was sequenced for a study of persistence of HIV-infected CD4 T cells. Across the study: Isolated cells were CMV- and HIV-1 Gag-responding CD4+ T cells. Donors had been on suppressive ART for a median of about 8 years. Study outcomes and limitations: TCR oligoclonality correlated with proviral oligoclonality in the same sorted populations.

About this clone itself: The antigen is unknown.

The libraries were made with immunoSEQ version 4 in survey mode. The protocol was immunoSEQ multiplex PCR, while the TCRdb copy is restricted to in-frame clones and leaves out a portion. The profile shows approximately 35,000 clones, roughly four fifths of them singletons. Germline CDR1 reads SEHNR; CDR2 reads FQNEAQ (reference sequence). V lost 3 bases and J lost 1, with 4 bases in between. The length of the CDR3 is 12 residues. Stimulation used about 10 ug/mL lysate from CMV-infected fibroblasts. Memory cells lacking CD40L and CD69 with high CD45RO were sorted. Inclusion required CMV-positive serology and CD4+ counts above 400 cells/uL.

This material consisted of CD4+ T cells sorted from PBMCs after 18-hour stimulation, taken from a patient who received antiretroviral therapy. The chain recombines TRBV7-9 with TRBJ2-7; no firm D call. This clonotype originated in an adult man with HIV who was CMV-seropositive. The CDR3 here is CASSFVSYEQYF. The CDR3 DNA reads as TGTGCCAGCAGCTTCGTTTCCTACGAGCAGTACTTC.